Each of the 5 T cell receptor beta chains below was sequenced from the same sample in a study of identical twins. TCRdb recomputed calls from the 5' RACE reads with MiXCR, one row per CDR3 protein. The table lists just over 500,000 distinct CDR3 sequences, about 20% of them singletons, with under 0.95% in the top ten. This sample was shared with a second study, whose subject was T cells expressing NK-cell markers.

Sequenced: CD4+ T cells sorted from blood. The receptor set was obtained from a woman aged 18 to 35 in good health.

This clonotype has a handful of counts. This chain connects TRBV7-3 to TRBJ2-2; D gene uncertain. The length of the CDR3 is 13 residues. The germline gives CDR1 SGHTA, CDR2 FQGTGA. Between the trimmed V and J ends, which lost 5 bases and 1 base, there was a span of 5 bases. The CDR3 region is CASSPMNTGELFF. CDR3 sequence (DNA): TGTGCCAGCAGCCCCATGAACACCGGGGAGCTGTTTTTT.

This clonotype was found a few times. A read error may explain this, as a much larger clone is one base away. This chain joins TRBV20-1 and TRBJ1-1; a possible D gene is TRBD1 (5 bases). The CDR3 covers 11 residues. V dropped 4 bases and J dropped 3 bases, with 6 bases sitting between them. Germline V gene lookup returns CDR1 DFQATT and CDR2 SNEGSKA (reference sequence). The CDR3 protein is CSATGYTEAFF. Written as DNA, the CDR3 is TGCAGTGCTACAGGGTACACTGAAGCTTTCTTT.

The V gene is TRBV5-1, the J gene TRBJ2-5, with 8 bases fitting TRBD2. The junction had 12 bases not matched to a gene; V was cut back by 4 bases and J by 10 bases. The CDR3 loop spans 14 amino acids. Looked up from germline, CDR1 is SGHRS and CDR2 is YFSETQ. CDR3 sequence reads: CASSGLAGPSYQYF. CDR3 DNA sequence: TGCGCCAGCAGCGGATTAGCGGGACCTTCGTACCAGTACTTC.

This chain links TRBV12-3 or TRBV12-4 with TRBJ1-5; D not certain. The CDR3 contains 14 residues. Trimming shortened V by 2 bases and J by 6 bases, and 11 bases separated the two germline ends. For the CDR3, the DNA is TGTGCCAGCAGTTTAATCGGAGAGGGTCAGCCCCAGCATTTT. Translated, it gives CASSLIGEGQPQHF.

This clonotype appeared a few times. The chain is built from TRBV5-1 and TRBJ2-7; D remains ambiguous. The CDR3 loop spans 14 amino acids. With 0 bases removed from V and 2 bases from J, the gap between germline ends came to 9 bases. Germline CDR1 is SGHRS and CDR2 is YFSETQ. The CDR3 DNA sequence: TGCGCCAGCAGCTTGGATTCTTTTACCTACGAGCAGTACTTC. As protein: CASSLDSFTYEQYF.